This T cell receptor (beta chain) was identified in a study of T cells in Graves' hyperthyroidism and ophthalmopathy. The CDR3 regions of TCR beta were amplified from RNA transcripts. First-round RT-PCR of the TCR CDR3 relied on the HTBI primer set. Using its own MiXCR run on the multiplex PCR reads, TCRdb lists one record per CDR3 protein. Altogether fewer than 300,000 distinct CDR3 sequences are present, under 30% being singletons, with the ten largest covering about 30%. Germline CDR1 MNHEY, CDR2 SVGAGI. Trimming removed 7 bases at V and 0 bases at J, with 10 bases between. The CDR3 contains 14 residues. At least ten counts were recorded for this clonotype. First hyperthyroidism diagnosis is when the blood sample was obtained, before any ophthalmopathy symptoms.

The receptor was isolated from a man aged 40-50 years with Graves' hyperthyroidism that later progressed to Graves' ophthalmopathy. Sample: blood. The chain joins TRBV6-5 to TRBJ1-3; a possible D gene is TRBD1 (6 bases). This CDR3 reads CASIQGSSGNTIYF. CDR3 nucleotide sequence: TGTGCCAGCATCCAGGGGAGCTCTGGAAACACCATATATTTT.